This is a list of T cell receptor beta chains from one sample in a study of human thymus T cells. The method was immunoSEQ multiplex PCR; TCRdb's version includes in-frame clones alone and lacks a portion of them. The repertoire has some 130,000 clones, around 95% of them found once; the top ten carry around 0.025%. Material for sequencing was thymus tissue. These receptors came from a boy under two years old with a congenital heart defect but otherwise immunologically healthy. Both conserved end residues are part of each CDR3. A D gene is named only where the DNA matches it firmly. For some rows the clone size is stated as once, few or many, or as a class when expanded; others skip it.

J gene: TRBJ1-2; CDR3 length: 12; D gene: .; clone size: .; V gene: TRBV28; CDR3 protein: CASTLTGVGYTF; CDR3 DNA: TGTGCCAGCACCCTTACTGGGGTGGGCTACACCTTC
J gene: TRBJ2-7; CDR3 length: 13; D gene: .; clone size: .; V gene: TRBV21-1; CDR3 protein: CASSKGKGVEQYF; CDR3 DNA: TGTGCCAGCAGCAAAGGAAAGGGGGTCGAGCAGTACTTC
J gene: TRBJ2-7; CDR3 length: 14; D gene: TRBD2; clone size: .; V gene: TRBV19; CDR3 protein: CASSFLAGGKEQYF; CDR3 DNA: TGTGCCAGTTCTTTCTTGGCGGGGGGAAAGGAGCAGTACTTC
J gene: TRBJ1-6; CDR3 length: 17; D gene: .; clone size: .; V gene: TRBV11-2; CDR3 protein: CASSLQGPSSYNSPLHF; CDR3 DNA: TGTGCCAGCAGCTTACAGGGGCCGAGCTCCTATAATTCACCCCTCCACTTT
J gene: TRBJ1-2; CDR3 length: 12; D gene: .; clone size: .; V gene: TRBV4-2; CDR3 protein: CASSQDGYGYTF; CDR3 DNA: TGTGCCAGCAGCCAAGATGGGTATGGCTACACCTTC
J gene: TRBJ1-3; CDR3 length: 15; D gene: TRBD1; clone size: .; V gene: TRBV28; CDR3 protein: CASRKRTGRGNTIYF; CDR3 DNA: TGTGCCAGCAGAAAAAGGACAGGGCGAGGAAACACCATATATTTT
J gene: TRBJ1-1; CDR3 length: 17; D gene: .; clone size: .; V gene: TRBV4-3; CDR3 protein: CASSQDFSGTENTEAFF; CDR3 DNA: TGCGCCAGCAGCCAAGATTTCTCCGGAACGGAGAACACTGAAGCTTTCTTT
J gene: TRBJ2-1; CDR3 length: 17; D gene: TRBD2; clone size: .; V gene: TRBV9; CDR3 protein: CASSVGALAGAYNEQFF; CDR3 DNA: TGTGCCAGCAGCGTAGGGGCGCTAGCGGGGGCCTACAATGAGCAGTTCTTC
J gene: TRBJ1-1; CDR3 length: 14; D gene: TRBD1; clone size: .; V gene: TRBV18; CDR3 protein: CASSPQGLNTEAFF; CDR3 DNA: TGTGCCAGCTCGCCACAGGGGTTGAACACTGAAGCTTTCTTT
J gene: TRBJ1-4; CDR3 length: 15; D gene: .; clone size: .; V gene: TRBV6-6; CDR3 protein: CASSILGGAGEKLFF; CDR3 DNA: TGTGCCAGCAGCATCCTGGGAGGGGCGGGAGAAAAACTGTTTTTT
J gene: TRBJ2-1; CDR3 length: 17; D gene: TRBD2; clone size: .; V gene: TRBV4-2; CDR3 protein: CASSQSTRGLAGNEQFF; CDR3 DNA: TGTGCCAGCAGCCAATCCACAAGGGGACTAGCCGGCAATGAGCAGTTCTTC
J gene: TRBJ1-5; CDR3 length: 16; D gene: TRBD1; clone size: .; V gene: TRBV28; CDR3 protein: CASSSRQGHSNQPQHF; CDR3 DNA: TGTGCCAGCAGTTCCCGACAGGGACATAGCAATCAGCCCCAGCATTTT
J gene: TRBJ2-2; CDR3 length: 15; D gene: .; clone size: .; V gene: TRBV11-2; CDR3 protein: CASSSTPGRTGELFF; CDR3 DNA: TGTGCCAGCAGCTCTACTCCAGGGAGAACCGGGGAGCTGTTTTTT
J gene: TRBJ1-2; CDR3 length: 14; D gene: .; clone size: .; V gene: TRBV15; CDR3 protein: CATSKPYPESGYTF; CDR3 DNA: TGTGCCACCAGCAAGCCCTACCCGGAAAGTGGCTACACCTTC
J gene: TRBJ2-7; CDR3 length: 13; D gene: TRBD1; clone size: .; V gene: TRBV30; CDR3 protein: CAWSPGQGDEQYF; CDR3 DNA: TGTGCCTGGAGTCCCGGACAGGGGGACGAGCAGTACTTC
J gene: TRBJ1-3; CDR3 length: 18; D gene: .; clone size: once; V gene: TRBV28; CDR3 protein: CASSLSYRTDSSGNTIYF; CDR3 DNA: TGTGCCAGCAGTTTATCATACCGGACCGACTCCTCTGGAAACACCATATATTTT
J gene: TRBJ2-3; CDR3 length: 11; D gene: TRBD2; clone size: .; V gene: TRBV20-1; CDR3 protein: CSARLAGTQYF; CDR3 DNA: TGCAGTGCGAGACTAGCGGGTACGCAGTATTTT
J gene: TRBJ2-2; CDR3 length: 16; D gene: .; clone size: .; V gene: TRBV5-1; CDR3 protein: CASSGLFGASTGELFF; CDR3 DNA: TGCGCCAGCAGTGGTTTGTTTGGGGCGAGCACCGGGGAGCTGTTTTTT